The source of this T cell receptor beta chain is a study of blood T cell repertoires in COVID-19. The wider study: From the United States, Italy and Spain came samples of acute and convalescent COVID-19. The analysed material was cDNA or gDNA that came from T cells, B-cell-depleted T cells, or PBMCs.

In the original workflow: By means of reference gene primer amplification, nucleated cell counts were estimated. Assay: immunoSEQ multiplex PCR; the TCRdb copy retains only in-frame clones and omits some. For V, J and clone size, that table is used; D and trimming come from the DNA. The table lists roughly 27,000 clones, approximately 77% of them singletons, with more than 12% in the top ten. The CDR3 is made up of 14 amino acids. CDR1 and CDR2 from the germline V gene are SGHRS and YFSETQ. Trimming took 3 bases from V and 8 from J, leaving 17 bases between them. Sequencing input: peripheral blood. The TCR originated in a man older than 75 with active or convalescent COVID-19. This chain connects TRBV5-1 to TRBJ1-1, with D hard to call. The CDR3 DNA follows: TGCGCCAGCAGCTCCCCTTTTAACGTCGGGGAAGCTTTCTTT. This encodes CASSSPFNVGEAFF.